The T cell receptor beta chain under discussion was sequenced for a study of T cells in Graves' hyperthyroidism and ophthalmopathy. The germline CDR1 and CDR2 sequences are SEHNR and FQNEAQ (reference sequence). V lost 2 bases, J lost 6 bases, and 5 bases stayed unmatched. The CDR3 sequence is 16 residues long. Amplification yielded TCR beta CDR3 regions, with RNA transcripts as the source. Primed by the HTBI set, a first-round RT-PCR was run on the TCR CDR3. TCRdb re-derived calls from the multiplex PCR reads in MiXCR, one entry per CDR3 protein. Here the sample spans 460,000 or so distinct CDR3 sequences, under 15% being singletons. Diagnosis of hyperthyroidism was new in patients aged 18 to 65, and its duration was under 2 months. Exclusions: uncontrolled infection, other autoimmune disease, pregnancy, lactation. PBMCs stemmed from 10 ml fresh peripheral blood.

This TCR derives from a woman under 30 with Graves' hyperthyroidism. This chain links TRBV7-9 with TRBJ2-1, with 12 bases identical to TRBD2. Sequencing was done on a sample of blood. In DNA form, the CDR3 reads TGTGCCAGCAGCTTACAGACTAGCGGGAGATTCAATGAGCAGTTCTTC. Amino acids: CASSLQTSGRFNEQFF.